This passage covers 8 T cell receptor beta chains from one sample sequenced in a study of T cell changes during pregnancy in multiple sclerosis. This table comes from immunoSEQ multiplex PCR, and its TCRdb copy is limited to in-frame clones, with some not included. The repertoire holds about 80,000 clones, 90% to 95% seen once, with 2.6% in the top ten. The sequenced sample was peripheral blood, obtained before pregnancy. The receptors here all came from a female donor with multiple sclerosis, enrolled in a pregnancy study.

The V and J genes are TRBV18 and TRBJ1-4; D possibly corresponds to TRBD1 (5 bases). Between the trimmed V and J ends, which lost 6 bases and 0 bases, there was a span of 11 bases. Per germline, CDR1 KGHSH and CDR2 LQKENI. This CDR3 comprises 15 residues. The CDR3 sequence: CASSDTGATNEKLFF. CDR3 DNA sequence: TGTGCCAGCTCTGACACAGGAGCAACTAATGAAAAACTGTTTTTT. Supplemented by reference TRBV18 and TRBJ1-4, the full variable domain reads NAGVMQNPRHLVRRRGQEARLRCSPMKGHSHVYWYRQLPEEGLKFMVYLQKENIIDESGMPKERFSAEFPKEGPSILRIQQVVRGDSAAYFCASSDTGATNEKLFFGSGTQLSVL.

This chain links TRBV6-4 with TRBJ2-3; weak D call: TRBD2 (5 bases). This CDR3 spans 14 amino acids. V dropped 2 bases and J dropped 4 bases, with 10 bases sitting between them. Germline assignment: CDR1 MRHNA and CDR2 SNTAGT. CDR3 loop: CASSDGGSADTQYF. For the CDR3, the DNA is TGTGCCAGCAGTGACGGCGGTAGCGCAGATACGCAGTATTTT.

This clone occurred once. CDR3 nucleotide sequence: TGTGCCAGCAGCTTAGTGCACGACAGGGCCTCCTTGCTTTCCCTATACGAGCAGTACTTC. It codes for CASSLVHDRASLLSLYEQYF. The V call is TRBV11-3, the J call TRBJ2-7, with TRBD1 matching over 7 bases. The germline CDR1 and CDR2 sequences are SGHNT and YENEEA. This CDR3 has 20 amino acids. V gave up 1 base and J gave up 4 bases; unmatched junction bases: 22.

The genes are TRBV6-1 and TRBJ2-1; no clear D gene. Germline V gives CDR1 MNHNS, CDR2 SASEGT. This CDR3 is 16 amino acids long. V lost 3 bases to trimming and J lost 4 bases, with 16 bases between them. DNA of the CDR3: TGTGCCAGCAGTGAGGGTTGGGCCCGACATTACAATGAGCAGTTCTTC. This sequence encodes CASSEGWARHYNEQFF.

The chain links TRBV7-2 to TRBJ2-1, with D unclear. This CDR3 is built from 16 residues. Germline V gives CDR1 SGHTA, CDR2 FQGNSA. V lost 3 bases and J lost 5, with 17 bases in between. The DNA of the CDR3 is TGTGCCAGCAGCTTTTCCCACGGCCTAGTCCACAATGAGCAGTTCTTC. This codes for CASSFSHGLVHNEQFF.

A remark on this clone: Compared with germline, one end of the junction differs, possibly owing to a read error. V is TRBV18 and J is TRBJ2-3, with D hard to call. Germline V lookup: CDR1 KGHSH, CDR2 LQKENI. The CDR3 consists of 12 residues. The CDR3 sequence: CASSPFTDMQYF. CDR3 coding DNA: TGTGCCAGCTCACCTTTTACAGATATGCAGTATTTT.

CDR3 nucleotide sequence: TGTGCCAGCAGCTTGAGAGGACGAGGGAGGAATGAGCAGTTCTTC. This translates into CASSLRGRGRNEQFF. This chain joins TRBV7-8 and TRBJ2-1, with D possibly matching TRBD2 (6 bases). Germline V gene sequence: CDR1 SGHVS, CDR2 FQNEAQ. This CDR3 region has 15 residues. With 3 bases removed from V and 7 bases from J, the gap between germline ends came to 16 bases.

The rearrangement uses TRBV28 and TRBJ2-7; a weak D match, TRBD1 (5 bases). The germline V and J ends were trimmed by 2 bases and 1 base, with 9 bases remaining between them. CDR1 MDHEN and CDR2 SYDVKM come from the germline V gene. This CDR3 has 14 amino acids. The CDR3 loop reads CASSLTGASYEQYF. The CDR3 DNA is TGTGCCAGCAGTTTAACAGGAGCATCCTACGAGCAGTACTTC.